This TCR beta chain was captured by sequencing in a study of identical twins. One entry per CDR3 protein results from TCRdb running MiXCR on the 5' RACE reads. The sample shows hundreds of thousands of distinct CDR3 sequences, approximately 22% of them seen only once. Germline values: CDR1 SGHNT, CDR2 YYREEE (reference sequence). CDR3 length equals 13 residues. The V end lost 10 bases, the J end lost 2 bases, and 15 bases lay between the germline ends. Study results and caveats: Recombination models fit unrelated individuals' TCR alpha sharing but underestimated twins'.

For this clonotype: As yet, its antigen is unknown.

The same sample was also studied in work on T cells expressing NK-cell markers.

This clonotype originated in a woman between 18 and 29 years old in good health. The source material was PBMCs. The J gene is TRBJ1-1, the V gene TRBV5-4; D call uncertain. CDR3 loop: CAARSDINTEAFF. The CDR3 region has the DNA TGTGCCGCGAGATCCGATATTAACACTGAAGCTTTCTTT.